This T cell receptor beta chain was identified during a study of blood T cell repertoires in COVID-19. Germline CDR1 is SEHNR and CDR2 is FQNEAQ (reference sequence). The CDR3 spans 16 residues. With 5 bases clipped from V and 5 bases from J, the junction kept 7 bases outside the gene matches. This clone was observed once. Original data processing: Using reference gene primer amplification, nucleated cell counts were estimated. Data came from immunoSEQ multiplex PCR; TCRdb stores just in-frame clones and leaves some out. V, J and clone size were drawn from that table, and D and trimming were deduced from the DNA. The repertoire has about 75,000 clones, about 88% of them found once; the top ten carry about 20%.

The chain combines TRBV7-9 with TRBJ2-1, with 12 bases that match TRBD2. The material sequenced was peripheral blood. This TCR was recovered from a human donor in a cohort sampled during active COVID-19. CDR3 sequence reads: CASSNPGLAGHNEQFF. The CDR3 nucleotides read TGTGCCAGCAGCAACCCGGGACTAGCGGGCCACAATGAGCAGTTCTTC.